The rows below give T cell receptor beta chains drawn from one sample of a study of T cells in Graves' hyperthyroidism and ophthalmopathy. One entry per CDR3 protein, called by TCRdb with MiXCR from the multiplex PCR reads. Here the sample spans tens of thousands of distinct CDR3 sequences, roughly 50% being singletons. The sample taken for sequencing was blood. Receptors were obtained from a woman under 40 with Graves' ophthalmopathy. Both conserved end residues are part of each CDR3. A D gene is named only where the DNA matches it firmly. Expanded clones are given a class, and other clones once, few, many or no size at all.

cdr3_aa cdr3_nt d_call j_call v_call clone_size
CASSTRTSGSADTQYF TGTGCCAGCAGTACGCGGACTAGCGGGAGTGCAGATACGCAGTATTTT TRBD2 TRBJ2-3 TRBV27 many
CSARESGRANQPQHF TGCAGTGCTAGAGAAAGCGGGAGGGCCAATCAGCCCCAGCATTTT . TRBJ1-5 TRBV20-1 few
CASSRSGYTDTQYF TGTGCCAGCAGCCGTAGCGGGTACACAGATACGCAGTATTTT TRBD2 TRBJ2-3 TRBV9 many
CSARPSYNEQYF TGCAGTGCTAGACCTTCCTACAATGAGCAGTATTTT . TRBJ2-3 TRBV20-1 .
CAYNEQFF TGTGCCTACAATGAGCAGTTCTTC . TRBJ2-1 TRBV25-1 .
CASSLLGFGNTIYF TGTGCCAGCAGCTTATTGGGGTTCGGAAACACCATATATTTT . TRBJ1-3 TRBV11-2 .
CASSRDRNNQPQHF TGTGCCAGCTCCAGGGACCGGAACAATCAGCCCCAGCATTTT . TRBJ1-5 TRBV2 many
CASSLAGTGNNEQFF TGTGCCAGCAGCTTAGCCGGGACAGGAAACAATGAGCAGTTCTTC TRBD1 TRBJ2-1 TRBV7-9 once
CASSLAPGGADEQYF TGTGCCAGCAGCTTAGCGCCAGGGGGCGCCGACGAGCAGTACTTC TRBD1 TRBJ2-7 TRBV7-6 .
CSVEDGTGQYF TGCAGCGTTGAAGATGGGACAGGGCAGTACTTC TRBD1 TRBJ2-7 TRBV29-1 .
CASSSLGQGTGELFF TGTGCCAGCAGCTCACTGGGGCAGGGAACCGGGGAGCTGTTTTTT . TRBJ2-2 TRBV9 once
CSATSGKGNEKLFF TGCAGTGCGACTAGCGGGAAAGGCAATGAAAAACTGTTTTTT . TRBJ1-4 TRBV20-1 .
CASSPGNYEQYF TGTGCCAGCTCTCCCGGGAACTACGAGCAGTACTTC . TRBJ2-7 TRBV18 many
CASSVESSGSYGYTF TGTGCCAGCAGCGTAGAGTCTAGCGGGAGCTATGGCTACACCTTC . TRBJ1-2 TRBV9 .
CASSFKTSGGDQTQYF TGTGCCAGCAGCTTTAAGACTAGCGGGGGGGATCAGACCCAGTACTTC TRBD2 TRBJ2-5 TRBV7-2 .
CASSLNRGEAFF TGTGCCAGCAGTCTCAACAGGGGGGAAGCTTTCTTT TRBD1 TRBJ1-1 TRBV28 many
CATSPKGGTYGSYEQYF TGTGCCACCAGCCCGAAGGGGGGGACTTACGGATCCTACGAGCAGTACTTC . TRBJ2-7 TRBV15 .
CASSPGTGGGEQYF TGTGCCAGTAGCCCCGGGACAGGGGGCGGCGAGCAGTACTTC TRBD1 TRBJ2-7 TRBV19 .
CATSDINRGASYNEQFF TGTGCCACCAGTGACATTAACAGGGGGGCGTCCTACAATGAGCAGTTCTTC TRBD1 TRBJ2-1 TRBV24-1 many
CASTLEGEPTDTQYF TGTGCCAGCACGTTAGAGGGGGAACCCACAGATACGCAGTATTTT . TRBJ2-3 TRBV6-2/TRBV6-3 many
CATSDAGSGGYGYTF TGTGCCACCAGTGATGCTGGGTCAGGGGGCTATGGCTACACCTTC TRBD1 TRBJ1-2 TRBV24-1 .
CVSSYPKTNSNQPQHF TGTGTCAGCAGTTACCCGAAGACCAATAGTAATCAGCCCCAGCATTTT . TRBJ1-5 TRBV6-6 once
CAVGQLRDAVYGYTF TGTGCCGTTGGACAGTTGAGGGACGCTGTCTATGGCTACACCTTC . TRBJ1-2 TRBV10-3 medium-sized
CATGSNEQYF TGTGCCACCGGCTCGAACGAGCAGTACTTC . TRBJ2-7 TRBV24-1 .
CASRGRLAGRPYEQYF TGTGCCAGCAGAGGACGCTTAGCGGGGCGACCCTACGAGCAGTACTTC TRBD2 TRBJ2-7 TRBV28 many
CASRTGDGTQYF TGTGCCAGCAGAACGGGGGATGGGACCCAGTACTTC . TRBJ2-5 TRBV28 many
CASGTGVSYEQYF TGTGCCAGCGGGACAGGGGTTTCCTACGAGCAGTACTTC TRBD1 TRBJ2-7 TRBV7-9 .
CASSEYSRNQPQHF TGTGCCAGCAGTGAATATAGCAGAAATCAGCCCCAGCATTTT . TRBJ1-5 TRBV25-1 .
CASSVVGENTEAFF TGTGCCAGCAGCGTAGTGGGGGAAAACACTGAAGCTTTCTTT . TRBJ1-1 TRBV9 .
CASSESVGGTGNTEAFF TGCGCCAGCAGTGAGTCAGTCGGCGGTACTGGAAACACTGAAGCTTTCTTT . TRBJ1-1 TRBV10-2 .
CASSVVGGETQHF TGTGCCAGCAGCGTAGTGGGGGGAGAGACCCAGCATTTT . TRBJ1-5 TRBV9 few
CASSSDQTLGAGSYGYTF TGCGCCAGCAGCTCCGATCAGACCTTGGGGGCAGGTAGCTATGGCTACACCTTC . TRBJ1-2 TRBV5-1 .
CSARGRESNEQYF TGCAGTGCTAGGGGGCGGGAGTCCAACGAGCAGTACTTC TRBD2 TRBJ2-7 TRBV20-1 .
CASSTGRHGYTF TGTGCCAGCAGCACAGGGAGGCATGGCTACACCTTC . TRBJ1-2 TRBV28 many
CASSPTDRGRTGEQFF TGTGCCAGCAGCCCGACGGACAGGGGCCGAACAGGTGAGCAGTTCTTC TRBD1 TRBJ2-1 TRBV7-9 many
CAKRTSGFSYEQYF TGTGCCAAAAGGACTAGCGGATTCTCCTACGAGCAGTACTTC TRBD2 TRBJ2-7 TRBV2 .
CATSVAGGNQPQHF TGTGCCACCAGCGTAGCGGGGGGCAATCAGCCCCAGCATTTT . TRBJ1-5 TRBV15 .
CSGGGVAGATSSEETGQPQQF TGCAGCGGGGGGGGGGTAGCGGGAGCGACGAGCAGTGAAGAAACAGGTCAGCCCCAGCAGTTT . TRBJ1-5 TRBV29-1 .
CASSLQGAPGNTIYF TGTGCCAGCAGCTTGCAGGGGGCGCCCGGAAACACCATATATTTT TRBD1 TRBJ1-3 TRBV7-2 many
CASSLVSDQPQHF TGTGCCAGCAGCTTAGTGTCAGATCAGCCCCAGCATTTT . TRBJ1-5 TRBV7-8 .
CASSLRVADTQYF TGTGCCAGCAGCTTGAGAGTGGCGGATACGCAGTATTTT . TRBJ2-3 TRBV5-6 many
CASRRGRGGPSTDTQYF TGTGCCAGCAGGCGGGGAAGAGGCGGACCTAGCACAGATACGCAGTATTTT . TRBJ2-3 TRBV7-2 .